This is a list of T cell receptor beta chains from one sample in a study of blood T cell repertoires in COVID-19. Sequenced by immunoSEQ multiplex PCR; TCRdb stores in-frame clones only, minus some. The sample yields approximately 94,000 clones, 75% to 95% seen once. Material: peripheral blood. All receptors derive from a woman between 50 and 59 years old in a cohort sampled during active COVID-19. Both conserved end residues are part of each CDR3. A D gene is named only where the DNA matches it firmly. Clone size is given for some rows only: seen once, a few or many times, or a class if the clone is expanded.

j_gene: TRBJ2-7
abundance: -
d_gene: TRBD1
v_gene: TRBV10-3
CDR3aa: CAISDAGTGSNEQYF
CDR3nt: TGTGCCATCAGTGACGCCGGGACAGGATCCAACGAGCAGTACTTC

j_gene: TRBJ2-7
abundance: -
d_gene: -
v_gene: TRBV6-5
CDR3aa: CASSRGLLRPYEQYF
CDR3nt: TGTGCCAGCAGCCGGGGACTTCTTCGCCCATACGAGCAGTACTTC

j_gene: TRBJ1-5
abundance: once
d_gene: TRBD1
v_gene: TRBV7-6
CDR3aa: CASSLGLAGGTNQPQHF
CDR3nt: TGTGCCAGCAGCTTAGGATTGGCAGGGGGGACCAATCAGCCCCAGCATTTT

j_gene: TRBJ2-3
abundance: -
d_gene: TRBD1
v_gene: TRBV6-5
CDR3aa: CASSKGQISTDTQYF
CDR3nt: TGTGCCAGCAGTAAGGGACAGATTAGCACAGATACGCAGTATTTT

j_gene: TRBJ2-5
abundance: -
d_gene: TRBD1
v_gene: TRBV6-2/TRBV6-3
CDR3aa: CASSYRTGRETQYF
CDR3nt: TGTGCCAGCAGTTACAGGACAGGGAGGGAGACCCAGTACTTC

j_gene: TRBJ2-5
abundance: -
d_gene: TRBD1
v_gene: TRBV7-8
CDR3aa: CASSSNRGTETQYF
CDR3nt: TGTGCCAGCAGCTCCAACAGGGGGACAGAGACCCAGTACTTC

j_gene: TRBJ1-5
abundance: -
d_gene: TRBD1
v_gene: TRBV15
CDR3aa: CATSLQTGAEQPQHF
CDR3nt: TGTGCCACCAGCCTCCAGACAGGGGCGGAGCAGCCCCAGCATTTT

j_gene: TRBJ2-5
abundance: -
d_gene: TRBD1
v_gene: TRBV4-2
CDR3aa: CASSPFTGVQETQYF
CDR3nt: TGTGCCAGCAGTCCCTTTACAGGGGTACAAGAGACCCAGTACTTC

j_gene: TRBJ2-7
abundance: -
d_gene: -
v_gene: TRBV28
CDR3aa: CASSLDPGISGEQYF
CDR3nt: TGTGCCAGCAGTTTGGATCCAGGGATATCTGGGGAGCAGTACTTC

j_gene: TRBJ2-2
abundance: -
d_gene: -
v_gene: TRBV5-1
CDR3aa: CASSPRYPNTGELFF
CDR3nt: TGCGCCAGCAGCCCGAGGTACCCGAACACCGGGGAGCTGTTTTTT

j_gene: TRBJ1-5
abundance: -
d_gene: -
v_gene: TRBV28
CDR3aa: CASSLSLFSNQPQHF
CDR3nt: TGTGCCAGCAGTTTATCCCTCTTTAGTAATCAGCCCCAGCATTTT

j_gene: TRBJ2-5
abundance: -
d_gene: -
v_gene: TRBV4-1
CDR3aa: CASSQAGSWETQYF
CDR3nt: TGCGCCAGCAGCCAAGCCGGGAGTTGGGAGACCCAGTACTTC

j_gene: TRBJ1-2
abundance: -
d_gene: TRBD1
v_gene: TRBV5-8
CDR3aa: CASSSGQGYGYTF
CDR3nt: TGTGCCAGCAGCTCGGGACAGGGCTATGGCTACACCTTC

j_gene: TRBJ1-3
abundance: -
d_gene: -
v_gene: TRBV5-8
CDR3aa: CASSLGTERYGNTIYF
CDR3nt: TGTGCCAGCAGCTTAGGGACTGAACGTTATGGAAACACCATATATTTT

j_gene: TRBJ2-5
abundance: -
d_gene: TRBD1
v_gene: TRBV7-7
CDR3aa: CASSLWTGETQYF
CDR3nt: TGTGCTAGCAGCTTATGGACAGGCGAGACCCAGTACTTC

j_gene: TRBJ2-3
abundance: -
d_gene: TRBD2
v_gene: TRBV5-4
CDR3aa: CASRSGGRGTDTQYF
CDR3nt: TGTGCCAGTAGAAGCGGGGGCCGCGGAACAGATACGCAGTATTTT

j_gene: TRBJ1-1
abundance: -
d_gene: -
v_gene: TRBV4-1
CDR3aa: CASSHPGGDMNTEAFF
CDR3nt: TGCGCCAGCAGCCATCCGGGGGGGGACATGAACACTGAAGCTTTCTTT

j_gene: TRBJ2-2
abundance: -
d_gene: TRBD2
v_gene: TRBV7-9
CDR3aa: CASSQPGLAGATGELFF
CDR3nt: TGTGCCAGCAGCCAGCCGGGACTAGCGGGGGCCACCGGGGAGCTGTTTTTT

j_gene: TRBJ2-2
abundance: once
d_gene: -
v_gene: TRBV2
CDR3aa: CASSGWEDGELFF
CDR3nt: TGTGCCAGCAGTGGGTGGGAGGACGGGGAGCTGTTTTTT

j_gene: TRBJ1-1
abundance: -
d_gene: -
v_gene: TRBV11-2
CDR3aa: CASSPGQNTEAFF
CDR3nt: TGTGCCAGCAGCCCGGGACAGAACACTGAAGCTTTCTTT

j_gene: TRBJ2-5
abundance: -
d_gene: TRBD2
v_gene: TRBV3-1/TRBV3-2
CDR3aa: CASSHGSWREGQETQYF
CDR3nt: TGTGCCAGCAGCCATGGTTCTTGGCGGGAGGGCCAAGAGACCCAGTACTTC

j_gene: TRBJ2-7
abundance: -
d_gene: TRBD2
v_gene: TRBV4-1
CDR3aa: CASSQGPQGLASLGQYF
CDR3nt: TGCGCCAGCAGCCAAGGCCCCCAAGGACTAGCTTCTCTGGGGCAGTACTTC

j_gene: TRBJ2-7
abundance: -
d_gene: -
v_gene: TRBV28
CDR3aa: CASHRSGGFYEQYF
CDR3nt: TGTGCCAGCCATCGGAGCGGAGGGTTCTACGAGCAGTACTTC

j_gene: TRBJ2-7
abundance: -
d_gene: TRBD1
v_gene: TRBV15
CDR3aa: CATSPHRGKGSEQYF
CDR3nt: TGTGCCACCAGCCCCCACAGGGGGAAGGGGAGCGAGCAGTACTTC

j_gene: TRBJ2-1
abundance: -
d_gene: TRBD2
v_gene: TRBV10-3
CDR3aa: CAISQTSGRRNEQFF
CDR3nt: TGTGCCATCAGCCAGACTAGCGGGAGGAGAAATGAGCAGTTCTTC

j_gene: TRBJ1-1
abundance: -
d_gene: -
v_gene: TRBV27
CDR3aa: CASSLSRNTEAFF
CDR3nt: TGTGCCAGCAGTTTATCCAGGAACACTGAAGCTTTCTTT

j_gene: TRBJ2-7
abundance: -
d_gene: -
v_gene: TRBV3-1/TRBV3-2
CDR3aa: CASSRGYEQYF
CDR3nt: TGTGCCAGCAGCCGAGGCTACGAGCAGTACTTC

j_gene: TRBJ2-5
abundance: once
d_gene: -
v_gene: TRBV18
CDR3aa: CASSPSEGLQETQYF
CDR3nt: TGTGCCAGCTCCCCCTCGGAGGGGCTCCAAGAGACCCAGTACTTC

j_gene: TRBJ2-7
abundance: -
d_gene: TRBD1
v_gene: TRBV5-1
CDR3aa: CASSLGRPDRGIEQYF
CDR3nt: TGCGCCAGCAGCTTGGGGAGGCCTGACAGGGGGATAGAGCAGTACTTC

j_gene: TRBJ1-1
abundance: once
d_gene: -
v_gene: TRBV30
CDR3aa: CAWRGAVLNTEAFF
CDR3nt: TGTGCCTGGAGAGGGGCGGTATTGAACACTGAAGCTTTCTTT

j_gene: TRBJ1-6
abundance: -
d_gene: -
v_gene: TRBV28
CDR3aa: CASRQFYNSPLHF
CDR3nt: TGTGCCAGCAGACAGTTCTATAATTCACCCCTCCACTTT

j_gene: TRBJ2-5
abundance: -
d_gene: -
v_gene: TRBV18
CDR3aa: CASSPPNTRDTKQETQYF
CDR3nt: TGTGCCAGCTCACCACCGAATACTCGGGACACCAAACAGGAGACCCAGTACTTC

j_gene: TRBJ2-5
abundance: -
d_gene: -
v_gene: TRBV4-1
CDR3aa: CASSPPGTLGETQYF
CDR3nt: TGCGCCAGCAGCCCCCCCGGGACTCTGGGAGAGACCCAGTACTTC

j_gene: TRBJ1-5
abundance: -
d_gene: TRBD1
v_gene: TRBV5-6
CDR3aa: CASSPSTGVQPQHF
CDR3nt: TGTGCCAGCAGCCCGAGTACAGGGGTTCAGCCCCAGCATTTT

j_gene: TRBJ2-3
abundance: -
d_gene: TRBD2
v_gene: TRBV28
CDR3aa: CASSLPGLAGTDTQYF
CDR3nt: TGTGCCAGCAGTTTACCGGGACTAGCGGGAACAGATACGCAGTATTTT

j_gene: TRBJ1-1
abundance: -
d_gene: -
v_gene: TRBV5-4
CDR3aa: CASSLEAILLPGTEAFF
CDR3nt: TGTGCCAGCAGCTTGGAGGCCATCTTACTTCCGGGGACTGAAGCTTTCTTT

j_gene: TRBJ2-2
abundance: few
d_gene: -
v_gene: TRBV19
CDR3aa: CASRGAEANTGELFF
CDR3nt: TGTGCCAGTAGAGGAGCGGAAGCGAACACCGGGGAGCTGTTTTTT

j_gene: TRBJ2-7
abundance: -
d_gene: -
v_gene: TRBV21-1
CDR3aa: CASRKRGDRAYEQYF
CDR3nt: TGTGCCAGCAGAAAGAGAGGGGACAGAGCCTACGAGCAGTACTTC

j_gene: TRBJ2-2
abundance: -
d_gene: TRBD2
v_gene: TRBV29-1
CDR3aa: CSVPGTSGTNTGELFF
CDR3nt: TGCAGCGTTCCCGGGACTAGCGGCACGAACACCGGGGAGCTGTTTTTT

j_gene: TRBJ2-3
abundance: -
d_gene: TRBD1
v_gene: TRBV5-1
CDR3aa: CASSLATGVGTDTQYF
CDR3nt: TGCGCCAGCAGCTTGGCCACAGGGGTTGGGACAGATACGCAGTATTTT

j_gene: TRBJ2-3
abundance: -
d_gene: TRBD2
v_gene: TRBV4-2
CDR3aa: CASSQARTSGVKDTQYF
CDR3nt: TGTGCCAGCAGCCAAGCTCGGACTAGCGGGGTTAAAGATACGCAGTATTTT

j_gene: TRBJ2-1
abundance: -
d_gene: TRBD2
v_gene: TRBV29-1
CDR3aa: CSVGEFVPSGTYNEQFF
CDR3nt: TGCAGCGTTGGGGAGTTCGTACCTAGCGGTACCTACAATGAGCAGTTCTTC

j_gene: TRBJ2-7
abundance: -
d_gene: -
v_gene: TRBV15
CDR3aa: CATSRDPLREQYF
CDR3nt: TGTGCCACCAGCAGAGATCCTCTTAGAGAGCAGTACTTC

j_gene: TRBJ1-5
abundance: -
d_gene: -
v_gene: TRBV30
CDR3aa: CAWSRQSDQPQHF
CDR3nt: TGTGCCTGGAGTAGACAGTCTGATCAGCCCCAGCATTTT

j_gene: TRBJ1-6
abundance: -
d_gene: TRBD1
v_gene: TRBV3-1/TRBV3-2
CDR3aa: CASSQPGGDSPLHF
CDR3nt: TGTGCCAGCAGCCAACCAGGGGGCGATTCACCCCTCCACTTT

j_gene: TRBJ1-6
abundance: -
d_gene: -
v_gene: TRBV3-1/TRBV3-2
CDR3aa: CASSLSSWGDINSPLHF
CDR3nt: TGTGCCAGCAGCCTGTCATCGTGGGGAGATATAAATTCACCCCTCCACTTT

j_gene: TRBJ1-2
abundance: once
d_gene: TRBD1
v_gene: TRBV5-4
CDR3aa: CASKPRQGYYGYTF
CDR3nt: TGTGCCAGCAAACCACGACAGGGGTACTATGGCTACACCTTC

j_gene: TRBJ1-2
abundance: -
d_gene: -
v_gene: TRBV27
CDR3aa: CASSPVPHGGYTF
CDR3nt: TGTGCCAGCAGCCCGGTTCCCCACGGGGGCTACACCTTC

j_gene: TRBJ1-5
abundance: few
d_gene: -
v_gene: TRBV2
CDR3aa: CASSLQGLYGQPQHF
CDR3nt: TGTGCCAGCAGCCTACAGGGATTATATGGTCAGCCCCAGCATTTT

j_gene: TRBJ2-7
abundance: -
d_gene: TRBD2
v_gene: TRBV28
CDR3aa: CASSPTRGGRGEQYF
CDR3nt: TGTGCCAGCAGCCCCACCCGGGGCGGGAGGGGCGAGCAGTACTTC